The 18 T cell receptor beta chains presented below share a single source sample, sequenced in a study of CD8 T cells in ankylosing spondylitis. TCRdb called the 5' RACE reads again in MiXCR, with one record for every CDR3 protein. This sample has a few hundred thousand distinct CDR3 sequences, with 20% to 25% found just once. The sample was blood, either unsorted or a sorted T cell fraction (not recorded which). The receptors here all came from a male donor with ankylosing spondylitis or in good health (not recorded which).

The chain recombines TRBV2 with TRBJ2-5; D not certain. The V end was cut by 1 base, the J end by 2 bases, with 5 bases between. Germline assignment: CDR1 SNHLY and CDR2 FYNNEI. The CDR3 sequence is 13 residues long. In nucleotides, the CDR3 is TGTGCCAGCAGTGAAGGGTCACAAGAGACCCAGTACTTC. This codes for CASSEGSQETQYF.

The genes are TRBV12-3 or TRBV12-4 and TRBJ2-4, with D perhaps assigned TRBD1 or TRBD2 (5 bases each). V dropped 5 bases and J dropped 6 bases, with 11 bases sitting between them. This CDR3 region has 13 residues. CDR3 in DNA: TGTGCCAGCAGTCCGGGACCGGGAAACATTCAGTACTTC. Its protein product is CASSPGPGNIQYF.

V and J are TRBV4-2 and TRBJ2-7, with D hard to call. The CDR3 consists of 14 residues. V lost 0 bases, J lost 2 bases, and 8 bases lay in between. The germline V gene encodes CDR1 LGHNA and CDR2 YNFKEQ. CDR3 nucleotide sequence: TGTGCCAGCAGCCAAGATTTACAGCCCTACGAGCAGTACTTC. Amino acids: CASSQDLQPYEQYF.

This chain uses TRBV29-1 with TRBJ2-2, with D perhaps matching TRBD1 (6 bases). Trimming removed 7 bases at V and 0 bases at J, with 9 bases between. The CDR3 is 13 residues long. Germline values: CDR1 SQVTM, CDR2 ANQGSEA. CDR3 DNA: TGCAGCGGAGGGACACCGAACACCGGGGAGCTGTTTTTT. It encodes CSGGTPNTGELFF.

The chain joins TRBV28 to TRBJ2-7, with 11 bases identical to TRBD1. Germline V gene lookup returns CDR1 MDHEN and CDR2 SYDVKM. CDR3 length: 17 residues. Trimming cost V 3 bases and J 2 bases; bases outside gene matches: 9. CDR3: CASSFNLDRGLPYEQYF. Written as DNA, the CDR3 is TGTGCCAGCAGTTTCAACTTGGACAGGGGGCTCCCCTACGAGCAGTACTTC.

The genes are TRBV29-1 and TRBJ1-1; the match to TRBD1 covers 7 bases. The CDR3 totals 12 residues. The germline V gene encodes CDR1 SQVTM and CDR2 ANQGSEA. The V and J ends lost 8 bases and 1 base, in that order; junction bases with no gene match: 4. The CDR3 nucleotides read TGCAGCTTACGGACAGGGAACACTGAAGCTTTCTTT. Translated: CSLRTGNTEAFF.

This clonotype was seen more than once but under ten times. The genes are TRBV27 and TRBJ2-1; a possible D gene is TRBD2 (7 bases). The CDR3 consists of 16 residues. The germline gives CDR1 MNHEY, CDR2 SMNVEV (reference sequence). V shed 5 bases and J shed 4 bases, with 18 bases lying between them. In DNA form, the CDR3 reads TGTGCCAGCAGTAGCCGGGGGGCCCCTCCGTACAATGAGCAGTTCTTC. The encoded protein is CASSSRGAPPYNEQFF.

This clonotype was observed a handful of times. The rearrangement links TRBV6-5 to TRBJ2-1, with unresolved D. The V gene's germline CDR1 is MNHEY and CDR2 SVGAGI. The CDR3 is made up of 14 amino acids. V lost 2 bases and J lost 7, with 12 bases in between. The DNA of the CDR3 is TGTGCCAGCAGTTACACCAATAGTGGGAATGAGCAGTTCTTC. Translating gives CASSYTNSGNEQFF.

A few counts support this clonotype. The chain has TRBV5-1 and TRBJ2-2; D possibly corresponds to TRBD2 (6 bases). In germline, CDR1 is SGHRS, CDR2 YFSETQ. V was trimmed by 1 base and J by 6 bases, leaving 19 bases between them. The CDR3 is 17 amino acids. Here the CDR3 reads CASSLKFSGDLPGELFF. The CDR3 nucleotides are TGCGCCAGCAGCTTGAAGTTTTCGGGGGACCTTCCCGGGGAGCTGTTTTTT. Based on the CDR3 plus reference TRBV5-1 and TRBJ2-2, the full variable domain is KAGVTQTPRYLIKTRGQQVTLSCSPISGHRSVSWYQQTPGQGLQFLFEYFSETQRNKGNFPGRFSGRQFSNSRSEMNVSTLELGDSALYLCASSLKFSGDLPGELFFGEGSRLTVL.

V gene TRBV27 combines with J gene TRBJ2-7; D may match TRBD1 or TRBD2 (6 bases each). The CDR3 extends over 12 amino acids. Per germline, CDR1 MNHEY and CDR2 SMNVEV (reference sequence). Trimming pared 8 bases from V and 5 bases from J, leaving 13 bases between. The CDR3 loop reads CASPWGANEQYF. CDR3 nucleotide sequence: TGTGCCAGCCCCTGGGGGGCCAACGAGCAGTACTTC.

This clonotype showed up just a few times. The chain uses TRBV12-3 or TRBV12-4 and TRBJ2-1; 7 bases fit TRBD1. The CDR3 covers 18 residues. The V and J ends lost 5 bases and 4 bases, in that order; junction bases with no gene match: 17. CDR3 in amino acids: CASSPTPGTANLYNEQFF. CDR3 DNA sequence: TGTGCCAGCAGTCCCACACCCGGGACAGCCAATTTATACAATGAGCAGTTCTTC.

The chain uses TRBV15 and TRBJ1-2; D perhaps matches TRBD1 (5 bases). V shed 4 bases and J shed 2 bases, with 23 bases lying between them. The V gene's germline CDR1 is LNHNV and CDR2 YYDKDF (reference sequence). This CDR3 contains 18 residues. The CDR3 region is CATSNESGTLYWNYGYTF. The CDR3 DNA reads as TGTGCCACCAGCAATGAATCCGGGACGCTTTATTGGAACTATGGCTACACCTTC. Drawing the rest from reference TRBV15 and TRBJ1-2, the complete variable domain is DAMVIQNPRYQVTQFGKPVTLSCSQTLNHNVMYWYQQKSSQAPKLLFHYYDKDFNNEADTPDNFQSRRPNTSFCFLDIRSPGLGDTAMYLCATSNESGTLYWNYGYTFGSGTRLTVV.

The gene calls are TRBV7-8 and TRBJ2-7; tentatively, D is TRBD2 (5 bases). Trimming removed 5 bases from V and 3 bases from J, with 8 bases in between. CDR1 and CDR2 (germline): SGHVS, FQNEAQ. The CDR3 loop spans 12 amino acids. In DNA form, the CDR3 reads TGTGCCAGCAGCCCGAGGGTCTACGAGCAGTACTTC. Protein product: CASSPRVYEQYF.

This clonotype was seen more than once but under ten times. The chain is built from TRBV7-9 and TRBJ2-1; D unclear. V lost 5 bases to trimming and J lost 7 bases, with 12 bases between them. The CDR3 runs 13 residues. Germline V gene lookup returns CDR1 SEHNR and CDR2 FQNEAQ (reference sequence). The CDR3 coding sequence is TGTGCCAGCAGCCTGACACGCGAGAATGAGCAGTTCTTC. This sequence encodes CASSLTRENEQFF.

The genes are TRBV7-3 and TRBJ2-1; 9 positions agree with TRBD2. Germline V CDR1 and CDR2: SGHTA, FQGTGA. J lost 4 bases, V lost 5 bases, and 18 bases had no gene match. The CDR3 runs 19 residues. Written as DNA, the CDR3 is TGTGCCAGCAGCCCCGCGGGGGGGCCATACTCCCCGAAATACAATGAGCAGTTCTTC. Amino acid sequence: CASSPAGGPYSPKYNEQFF.

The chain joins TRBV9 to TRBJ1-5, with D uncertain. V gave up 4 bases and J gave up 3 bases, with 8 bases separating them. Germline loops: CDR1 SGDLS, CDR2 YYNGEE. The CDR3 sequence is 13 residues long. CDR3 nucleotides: TGTGCCAGCAGCCTAAGCCCCAATCAGCCCCAGCATTTT. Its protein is CASSLSPNQPQHF.

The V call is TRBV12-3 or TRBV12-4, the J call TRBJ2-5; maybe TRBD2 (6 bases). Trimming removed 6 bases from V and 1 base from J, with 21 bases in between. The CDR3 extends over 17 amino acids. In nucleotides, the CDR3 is TGTGCCAGCAGCCTGGGGTCGACTAGTGGTCCCCAAGAGACCCAGTACTTC. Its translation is CASSLGSTSGPQETQYF.

CDR3 in DNA: TGTGCCATACCAGGCTCCGCGGGGTTCCTGAACACCGGGGAGCTGTTTTTT. Amino acids: CAIPGSAGFLNTGELFF. The chain links TRBV7-9 to TRBJ2-2; TRBD2 might be the D (6 bases). The germline V gene encodes CDR1 SEHNR and CDR2 FQNEAQ (reference sequence). The CDR3 is 17 residues long. V lost 10 bases, J lost 1 base, and 22 bases lay in between. Combining the CDR3 with reference TRBV7-9 and TRBJ2-2 gives the whole variable domain DTGVSQNPRHKITKRGQNVTFRCDPISEHNRLYWYRQTLGQGPEFLTYFQNEAQLEKSRLLSDRFSAERPKGSFSTLEIQRTEQGDSAMYLCAIPGSAGFLNTGELFFGEGSRLTVL.